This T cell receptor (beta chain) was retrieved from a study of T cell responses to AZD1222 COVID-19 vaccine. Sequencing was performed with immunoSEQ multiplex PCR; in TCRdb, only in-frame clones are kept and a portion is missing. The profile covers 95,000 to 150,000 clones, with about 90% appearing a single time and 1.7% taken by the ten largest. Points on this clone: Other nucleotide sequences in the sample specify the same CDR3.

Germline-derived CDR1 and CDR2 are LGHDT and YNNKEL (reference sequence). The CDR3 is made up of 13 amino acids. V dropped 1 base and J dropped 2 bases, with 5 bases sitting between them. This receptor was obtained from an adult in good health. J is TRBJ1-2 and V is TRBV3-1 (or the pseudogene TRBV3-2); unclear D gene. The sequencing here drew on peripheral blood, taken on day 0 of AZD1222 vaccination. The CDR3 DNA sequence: TGTGCCAGCAGCCAAGGACAAAACTATGGCTACACCTTC. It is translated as CASSQGQNYGYTF.